A single sample is the source of the 7 T cell receptor beta chains below, sequenced in a study of blood T cell repertoires in COVID-19. Only in-frame clones appear in the TCRdb table, and some are missing; sequencing was by immunoSEQ multiplex PCR. The sample has about 140,000 clones, roughly 83% seen once; the top ten hold roughly 5.6%. Source material: PBMCs or T cells enriched from blood (not recorded which). The receptors come from a man aged 65 to 79 who had been exposed to COVID-19.

V and J are TRBV18 and TRBJ2-7, with D perhaps TRBD2 (5 bases). Germline lookup yields CDR1 KGHSH and CDR2 LQKENI. Trimming took 2 bases from V and 5 from J, leaving 7 bases between them. The length of the CDR3 is 12 residues. The CDR3 DNA reads as TGTGCCAGCTCACCATCGCGGGACGAGCAGTACTTC. It encodes CASSPSRDEQYF.

CDR3 coding DNA: TGTGCCAGCAGCCAGTGGACAGGGGGCAGCGATGAGCAGTTCTTC. It yields the protein CASSQWTGGSDEQFF. The chain uses TRBV5-4 and TRBJ2-1; 11 nucleotides line up with TRBD1. Per germline, CDR1 SGHNT and CDR2 YYREEE (reference sequence). With 4 bases clipped from V and 8 bases from J, the junction kept 8 bases outside the gene matches. The CDR3 has 15 amino acids.

This clone came up many times. The chain has TRBV6-5 and TRBJ1-3; 7 bases align to TRBD1. CDR3 length equals 13 residues. V was clipped by 10 bases and J by 4 bases; unmatched bases: 7. Germline V lookup: CDR1 MNHEY, CDR2 SVGAGI. CDR3 in amino acids: CATTQGPGNTIYF. In DNA, the CDR3 is TGTGCCACGACACAGGGGCCCGGAAACACCATATATTTT.

The chain links TRBV19 to TRBJ1-2, with D perhaps matching TRBD1 (5 bases). This CDR3 contains 18 residues. The V gene lost 6 bases and the J gene lost 5 bases, with 28 bases spanning the gap. CDR1 LNHDA and CDR2 SQIVND come from the germline V gene (reference sequence). The CDR3 bases are TGTGCCAGTAGAAAGGGGCTACGCCCGGACCCTTGGGGATATGGCTACACCTTC. Its translation is CASRKGLRPDPWGYGYTF.

This chain joins TRBV28 and TRBJ1-1; maybe TRBD1 (5 bases). This CDR3 has 14 amino acids. V was pared by 5 bases and J by 6 bases, with 16 bases between. Germline CDR1 is MDHEN and CDR2 is SYDVKM. CDR3 sequence: CASSIGRDSAEAFF. CDR3 nucleotide sequence: TGTGCCAGCAGTATCGGCAGGGATTCGGCTGAAGCTTTCTTT. The variable domain in full, with the rest retrieved from reference TRBV28 and TRBJ1-1, is DVKVTQSSRYLVKRTGEKVFLECVQDMDHENMFWYRQDPGLGLRLIYFSYDVKMKEKGDIPEGYSVSREKKERFSLILESASTNQTSMYLCASSIGRDSAEAFFGQGTRLTVV.

Points on this clone: The junction departs from germline at one end; a sequencing error may be responsible. V and J are TRBV10-3 and TRBJ1-1; 7 bases are a match to TRBD1. CDR1 is ENHRY and CDR2 is SYGVKD in the germline V gene. CDR3 length: 14 amino acids. The CDR3 nucleotides are TGTGCCATCAGTGACCTGGGACAGAACGCTGAAGCTTTCTTT. Translating it yields CAISDLGQNAEAFF.

The J gene is TRBJ1-2, the V gene TRBV28; D not resolved. Germline CDR1 MDHEN, CDR2 SYDVKM. There are 15 residues in the CDR3. Trimming stripped 5 bases from V and 2 bases from J, with 15 bases between. CDR3 DNA: TGTGCCAGCAGTCCCCCGAGGTTTACGAACTATGGCTACACCTTC. Translated: CASSPPRFTNYGYTF.